Listed below are T cell receptor beta chains from one sample, sequenced in a study of blood T cell repertoires in COVID-19. Assay used: immunoSEQ multiplex PCR; TCRdb lists only in-frame clones, some missing. The sample lists around 200,000 clones; approximately 81% were seen once. The sample consisted of PBMCs or T cells enriched from blood (not recorded which). The receptors here all came from a man aged 40-50 years who had recovered from COVID-19. The CDR3 runs from the conserved cysteine through the conserved F or W. Each record gives: D gene, clone size, J gene, V gene, CDR3 protein, CDR3 DNA. A D gene is named only where the DNA matches it firmly. Some rows mark clone size as missing; the rest say once, few, many or name a class of expanded clone.

>NA|NA|TRBJ2-7|TRBV6-5
CASTPGGTFYEQYF
TGTGCCAGCACCCCAGGCGGGACCTTCTACGAGCAGTACTTC
>NA|NA|TRBJ2-1|TRBV7-8
CASSSTGGAMGNEQFF
TGTGCCAGCAGCTCAACAGGGGGGGCAATGGGCAATGAGCAGTTCTTC
>TRBD2|few|TRBJ2-1|TRBV19
CASRGTSGSNEQFF
TGTGCTTCGCGCGGGACTAGCGGGAGCAATGAGCAGTTCTTC
>TRBD2|NA|TRBJ2-4|TRBV19
CASSVGLGENIQYF
TGTGCCAGTAGTGTGGGACTAGGGGAAAACATTCAGTACTTC
>TRBD1|NA|TRBJ2-7|TRBV7-2
CASSYRTGTYYEQYF
TGTGCCAGCAGCTATAGGACAGGGACATACTACGAGCAGTACTTC
>TRBD2|NA|TRBJ2-3|TRBV5-6
CASRDSGRANTQYF
TGTGCCAGCAGGGATAGCGGGAGGGCTAATACGCAGTATTTT
>NA|few|TRBJ2-6|TRBV5-6
CASSLEGSISGANVLTF
TGTGCCAGCAGCTTAGAGGGCTCCATCTCTGGGGCCAACGTCCTGACTTTC
>TRBD1|NA|TRBJ2-4|TRBV6-5
CASSSGGGQGRNIQYF
TGTGCCAGCAGTTCGGGGGGCGGACAGGGGAGAAACATTCAGTACTTC
>NA|NA|TRBJ1-1|TRBV11-3
CASSLEGRALGGGAEAFF
TGTGCCAGCAGCTTAGAAGGACGGGCCCTGGGCGGGGGGGCTGAAGCTTTCTTT
>NA|once|TRBJ2-5|TRBV20-1
CSASVASKTQYF
TGCAGTGCTAGTGTAGCTTCCAAGACCCAGTACTTC
>NA|NA|TRBJ2-3|TRBV11-2
CASSNSVKEMDTQYF
TGTGCCAGCAGCAATAGCGTCAAGGAAATGGATACGCAGTATTTT
>TRBD1|once|TRBJ2-4|TRBV25-1
CASSELTGGRNIQYF
TGTGCCAGCAGTGAGTTGACAGGGGGCAGAAACATTCAGTACTTC
>NA|once|TRBJ1-2|TRBV2
CASSQTPTVIYGYTF
TGTGCCAGCAGCCAAACCCCGACAGTAATCTATGGCTACACCTTC
>NA|NA|TRBJ2-7|TRBV4-3
CASSQAGGTGSMDEQYF
TGCGCCAGCAGCCAAGCGGGAGGAACAGGGAGCATGGACGAGCAGTACTTC
>TRBD1|NA|TRBJ1-5|TRBV20-1
CSAREDRSVHF
TGCAGTGCTAGGGAGGACAGGAGTGTGCATTTT
>NA|NA|TRBJ1-2|TRBV7-3
CASSPGGGMEGYTF
TGTGCCAGCAGCCCCGGCGGGGGAATGGAGGGCTACACCTTC
>TRBD1|NA|TRBJ2-7|TRBV7-7
CASSLGQGAAYEQYF
TGTGCTAGCAGCTTAGGACAGGGGGCCGCCTACGAGCAGTACTTC
>NA|NA|TRBJ1-1|TRBV4-1
CASSQGGREAFF
TGCGCCAGCAGCCAAGGAGGGCGGGAAGCTTTCTTT
>NA|NA|TRBJ1-1|TRBV9
CASSVGGRRADTEAFF
TGTGCCAGCAGCGTAGGGGGCCGCAGGGCTGACACTGAAGCTTTCTTT
>NA|NA|TRBJ2-5|TRBV4-2
CASSQGSRGSAEETQYF
TGTGCCAGCAGCCAAGGGAGTAGGGGGAGCGCGGAAGAGACCCAGTACTTC
>NA|NA|TRBJ1-6|TRBV3-1/TRBV3-2
CASSQGQSIYNSPLHF
TGTGCCAGCAGCCAGGGCCAGAGCATCTATAATTCACCCCTCCACTTT
>NA|few|TRBJ2-7|TRBV5-4
CASSWGDEQYF
TGTGCCAGCAGCTGGGGGGACGAGCAGTACTTC
>TRBD1|NA|TRBJ1-2|TRBV18
CASGDRDYGYTF
TGTGCCAGCGGGGACAGAGACTATGGCTACACCTTC
>TRBD1|NA|TRBJ1-2|TRBV5-1
CASSFTGAGGYTF
TGCGCCAGCAGCTTTACAGGGGCTGGTGGCTACACCTTC
>NA|NA|TRBJ2-3|TRBV7-6
CASSLARGDTQYF
TGTGCCAGCAGCTTAGCTCGGGGGGATACGCAGTATTTT
>TRBD2|once|TRBJ2-7|TRBV6-5
CASTAGGGYEQYF
TGTGCCAGCACCGCCGGCGGGGGTTACGAGCAGTACTTC
>NA|NA|TRBJ2-7|TRBV27
CASSLVPTAPYEQYF
TGTGCCAGCAGTTTAGTGCCGACAGCCCCCTACGAGCAGTACTTC
>NA|once|TRBJ2-6|TRBV6-4
CASREYSGANVLTF
TGTGCCAGCAGGGAGTACTCTGGGGCCAACGTCCTGACTTTC
>NA|once|TRBJ2-7|TRBV28
CASSFGYEQYF
TGTGCCAGCAGTTTCGGGTACGAGCAGTACTTC
>NA|NA|TRBJ2-1|TRBV5-4
CASSLRGYNEQFF
TGTGCCAGCAGCTTACGGGGATACAATGAGCAGTTCTTC
>NA|NA|TRBJ2-2|TRBV19
CASSIVRGNTGELFF
TGTGCCAGTAGTATAGTCAGGGGCAACACCGGGGAGCTGTTTTTT
>NA|NA|TRBJ2-7|TRBV28
CASTRVSKYEQYF
TGTGCCAGCACCAGGGTATCTAAGTACGAGCAGTACTTC
>NA|NA|TRBJ2-1|TRBV5-1
CASPYVAVSYNEQFF
TGCGCCAGCCCCTATGTAGCGGTCTCCTACAATGAGCAGTTCTTC
>NA|few|TRBJ1-2|TRBV25-1
CASSENSYGYTF
TGTGCCAGCAGTGAGAATAGCTATGGCTACACCTTC
>NA|NA|TRBJ2-3|TRBV29-1
CSVEDWFGEPRRTDTQYF
TGCAGCGTTGAAGATTGGTTTGGAGAGCCGCGGCGCACAGATACGCAGTATTTT
>TRBD1|NA|TRBJ1-2|TRBV5-4
CASSLRQGTKINYGYTF
TGTGCCAGCAGCTTGAGACAGGGGACCAAAATTAACTATGGCTACACCTTC
>TRBD1|NA|TRBJ2-3|TRBV7-2
CASSLVGQYTDTQYF
TGTGCCAGCAGCTTAGTGGGACAGTACACAGATACGCAGTATTTT
>TRBD1|NA|TRBJ2-3|TRBV29-1
CSSGTGGFHTDTQYF
TGCAGTTCCGGGACAGGGGGGTTTCACACAGATACGCAGTATTTT
>TRBD2|NA|TRBJ2-5|TRBV7-3
CASSLGGSQETQYF
TGTGCCAGCAGTCTTGGCGGGAGCCAAGAGACCCAGTACTTC
>NA|NA|TRBJ2-7|TRBV5-1
CASSFGQGGHEQYF
TGCGCCAGCAGCTTCGGCCAGGGGGGCCACGAGCAGTACTTC
>NA|once|TRBJ1-1|TRBV3-1/TRBV3-2
CASSLTGRLNTEAFF
TGTGCCAGCAGCCTCACAGGGCGCCTGAACACTGAAGCTTTCTTT
>NA|NA|TRBJ1-3|TRBV3-1/TRBV3-2
CASSRPSGTPGNTIYF
TGTGCCAGCAGTCGACCATCCGGGACACCAGGAAACACCATATATTTT
>NA|NA|TRBJ2-2|TRBV5-1
CASSLAGDTGELFF
TGCGCCAGCAGCTTGGCGGGAGACACCGGGGAGCTGTTTTTT
>TRBD1|few|TRBJ1-1|TRBV5-1
CASSAQQGAGTEAFF
TGCGCCAGCAGCGCGCAACAGGGGGCGGGCACTGAAGCTTTCTTT
>NA|NA|TRBJ2-7|TRBV28
CASTTGSSYEQYF
TGTGCCAGCACTACCGGTAGCTCCTACGAGCAGTACTTC
>TRBD1|NA|TRBJ1-6|TRBV18
CASSPRTGSNSPLHF
TGTGCCAGCTCACCACGGACAGGAAGTAATTCACCCCTCCACTTT
>NA|NA|TRBJ2-3|TRBV9
CASSALPSASTDTQYF
TGTGCCAGCAGCGCCTTACCTAGTGCTAGCACAGATACGCAGTATTTT
>TRBD1|NA|TRBJ1-2|TRBV7-2
CASSPTGGYGYTF
TGTGCCAGCAGCCCTACAGGGGGCTACGGCTACACCTTC
>TRBD2|NA|TRBJ2-1|TRBV9
CASSVAGLTYNEQFF
TGTGCCAGCAGCGTAGCGGGACTAACCTACAATGAGCAGTTCTTC
>NA|NA|TRBJ2-4|TRBV27
CARQDRQNIQYF
TGTGCCAGACAGGACAGACAAAACATTCAGTACTTC
>TRBD2|NA|TRBJ2-3|TRBV7-9
CARAGTTTDTQYF
TGTGCCAGAGCCGGGACTACCACAGATACGCAGTATTTT
>NA|NA|TRBJ2-3|TRBV5-1
CASSLAGANPHSTDTQYF
TGCGCCAGCAGCTTGGCAGGGGCTAACCCCCACAGCACAGATACGCAGTATTTT
>TRBD2|NA|TRBJ2-1|TRBV20-1
CSARLAGQQFF
TGCAGTGCCCGACTAGCGGGACAGCAGTTCTTC
>TRBD1|NA|TRBJ1-6|TRBV11-1
CASSHTGGAGSPLHF
TGTGCCAGCAGCCATACAGGGGGCGCGGGTTCACCCCTCCACTTT